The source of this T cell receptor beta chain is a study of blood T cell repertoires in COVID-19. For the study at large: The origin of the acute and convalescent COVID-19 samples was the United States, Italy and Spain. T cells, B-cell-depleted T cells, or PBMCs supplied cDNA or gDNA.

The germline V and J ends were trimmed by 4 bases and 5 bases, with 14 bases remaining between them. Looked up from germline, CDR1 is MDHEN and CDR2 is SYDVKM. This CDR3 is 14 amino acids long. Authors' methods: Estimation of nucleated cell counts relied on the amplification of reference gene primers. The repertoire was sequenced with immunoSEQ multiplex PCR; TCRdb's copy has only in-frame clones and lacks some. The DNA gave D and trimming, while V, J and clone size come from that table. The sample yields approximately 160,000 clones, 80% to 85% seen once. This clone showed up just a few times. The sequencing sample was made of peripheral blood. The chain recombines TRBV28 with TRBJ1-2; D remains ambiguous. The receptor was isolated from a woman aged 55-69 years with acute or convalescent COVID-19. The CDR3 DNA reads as TGTGCCAGCAGTTCCCATAGGACTCCATATGGCTACACCTTC. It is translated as CASSSHRTPYGYTF.